This TCR beta chain came from a study of Graves' ophthalmopathy and Graves' hyperthyroidism. Findings and caveats of the study: The 13-signature model separated ophthalmopathy from stable hyperthyroidism at roughly 90% sensitivity and nearly 82% specificity. Among expanded thyroid clonotypes above 0.001 frequency, most also occurred in blood.

CDR1 is DFQATT, CDR2 SNEGSKA, per germline (reference sequence). The CDR3 spans 14 residues. Amplification of the TCR beta CDR3 regions used RNA transcripts (as template). HTBI primers served in a first-round RT-PCR, which a second-round multiplex PCR followed. TCRdb independently ran MiXCR on the multiplex PCR reads; one entry per CDR3 protein. The sample includes approximately 700,000 distinct CDR3 sequences, 40% of them seen just once. For this clonotype: Its antigen is not identified. Its ends do not fully match the called genes, so a read error is possible.

The chain employs TRBV20-1 and TRBJ1-1; 9 nucleotides agree with TRBD1. Specimen: peripheral blood. The receptor was isolated from an adult man with Graves' ophthalmopathy. This CDR3 reads CGASRQGDYTEAFF. The CDR3 DNA reads TGCGGTGCCTCCCGACAGGGGGATTACACTGAAGCTTTCTTT.